These 4 T cell receptor beta chains were all obtained from the same sample, sequenced in a study of T cells in localized non-small cell lung cancer. The method was immunoSEQ multiplex PCR; TCRdb's version includes in-frame clones alone and lacks a portion of them. This sample yields approximately 4,100 clones, of which around 40% are seen a single time; about 5.2% belongs to the top ten. Sequences were derived from lung tumor tissue, sampled before any cancer treatment. The source of these receptors is a woman aged 40-69 years with stage I lung adenocarcinoma.

The genes are TRBV5-1 and TRBJ2-1; D is uncertain. This CDR3 has 14 residues. Germline CDR1 is SGHRS and CDR2 is YFSETQ. V lost 6 bases and J lost 4, with 14 bases in between. For the CDR3, the DNA is TGCGCCAGCACCCAGGATTTGGGGTACAATGAGCAGTTCTTC. As protein: CASTQDLGYNEQFF.

The chain joins TRBV5-1 to TRBJ1-2, with D maybe TRBD1 (5 bases). The ends were cut back, 0 bases at V and 3 bases at J, with 15 bases in the middle. The CDR3 totals 16 residues. CDR1 is SGHRS and CDR2 is YFSETQ in the germline V gene. The CDR3 coding sequence is TGCGCCAGCAGCTTGGTGAGTAGGGGAAGCGACTATGGCTACACCTTC. Residues: CASSLVSRGSDYGYTF.

Regarding this clone: A much larger clone lies a single base off, so this may be a read error. The same CDR3 is also encoded by other DNA sequences in this sample. This sequence joins TRBV6-8 and TRBJ2-6; 8 bases line up with TRBD1. Germline V gene lookup returns CDR1 MNHGY and CDR2 SAAAGT. CDR3 length equals 15 residues. CDR3 in DNA: TGTGCCAGCAGTGACGGACAGGGTGGGGCCAACGTCCTAACTTTC. It is translated as CASSDGQGGANVLTF.

The chain combines TRBV6-1 with TRBJ1-4; D is unclear. Germline assignment: CDR1 MNHNS and CDR2 SASEGT. The CDR3 runs to 14 residues. V lost 1 base and J 10 bases, leaving 13 bases between the germline ends. This CDR3 reads CASSEVGSWRKLFF. DNA of the CDR3: TGTGCCAGCAGTGAAGTTGGGTCGTGGAGAAAACTGTTTTTT.